Presented here are 9 T cell receptor beta chains from one specimen sequenced in a study of cytomegalovirus exposure and HLA in healthy donors. PCR involved 60 Vbeta and 13 Jbeta primers. Assay used: immunoSEQ multiplex PCR; TCRdb lists only in-frame clones, some missing. The top ten clones hold roughly 0.99% of a sample with 200,000 to 250,000 clones, around 89% of them seen once. The sample taken for sequencing was PBMCs. Every receptor here comes from a woman between 18 and 30 years old in good health and CMV-seronegative.

In this sample, this clone turned up once. The rearrangement uses TRBV5-1 and TRBJ1-2; 12 bases map to TRBD1. The trim removed 0 bases at V and 8 bases at J, leaving 5 bases unmatched. From germline, CDR1 is SGHRS and CDR2 YFSETQ. The CDR3 extends over 15 amino acids. The DNA for the CDR3 is TGCGCCAGCAGCTTGGGGGACAGGGGGCTCAACGGCTACACCTTC. Its translation: CASSLGDRGLNGYTF.

As DNA, the CDR3 is TGTGCCAGCAGCCGGGGCGGGGGGAACACTGAAGCTTTCTTT. It is translated as CASSRGGGNTEAFF. The chain combines TRBV6-5 with TRBJ1-1; tentatively, D is TRBD1 (5 bases). The V gene's germline CDR1 is MNHEY and CDR2 SVGAGI. Trimming pared 6 bases from V and 1 base from J, leaving 12 bases between. This CDR3 spans 14 amino acids.

In DNA, the CDR3 is TGTGCCAGCAGCTTAGGGGACAGCCCATATGGCTACACCTTC. This sequence encodes CASSLGDSPYGYTF. The chain uses TRBV7-2 and TRBJ1-2; TRBD1 matches at 7 bases. Germline assignment: CDR1 SGHTA and CDR2 FQGNSA. This CDR3 is built from 14 residues. The junction had 4 bases not matched to a gene; V was cut back by 1 base and J by 5 bases.

V usage is TRBV18 and J usage is TRBJ2-7, with TRBD2 matching 8 bases. CDR3 length: 15 amino acids. V lost 6 bases to trimming and J lost 3 bases; unmatched junction nucleotides: 10. Germline V lookup: CDR1 KGHSH, CDR2 LQKENI. The CDR3 sequence is CASSKAALADYEQYF. The CDR3 DNA sequence: TGTGCCAGCTCGAAGGCAGCACTAGCGGACTACGAGCAGTACTTC.

This chain connects TRBV5-1 to TRBJ2-5, with D hard to call. The better agreement between TRBJ2-7 and the DNA end casts doubt on the J call. The CDR3 loop spans 13 amino acids. CDR1 SGHRS and CDR2 YFSETQ come from the germline V gene. The chain's CDR3 is CASSLEGGIEQYF. Here the CDR3 DNA reads TGCGCCAGCAGCTTGGAAGGCGGCATCGAGCAGTACTTC.

This chain joins TRBV4-3 and TRBJ2-1; D is perhaps TRBD2 (6 bases). The CDR3 extends over 20 amino acids. The V and J ends lost 0 bases and 3 bases respectively, with 24 bases between them. Germline V gene sequence: CDR1 LGHNA, CDR2 YSLEER. The CDR3 sequence is CASSQDVGSGRLGCYNEQFF. In DNA form, the CDR3 reads TGCGCCAGCAGCCAAGACGTCGGGAGCGGGCGTCTGGGGTGCTACAATGAGCAGTTCTTC.

This chain joins TRBV5-1 and TRBJ2-1; tentative D call: TRBD2 (5 bases). CDR1 is SGHRS and CDR2 is YFSETQ in the germline V gene. CDR3 length: 13 amino acids. Deletions cut 3 bases from V and 6 bases from J, with 10 bases between. CDR3 DNA sequence: TGCGCCAGCAGCTACACTAGTAGCAATGAGCAGTTCTTC. Its protein product is CASSYTSSNEQFF. Together with reference TRBV5-1 and TRBJ2-1, the CDR3 gives the full variable domain: KAGVTQTPRYLIKTRGQQVTLSCSPISGHRSVSWYQQTPGQGLQFLFEYFSETQRNKGNFPGRFSGRQFSNSRSEMNVSTLELGDSALYLCASSYTSSNEQFFGPGTRLTVL.

The chain has TRBV7-3 and TRBJ2-7; a weak D match, TRBD2 (7 bases). This CDR3 is 15 amino acids long. Germline V gives CDR1 SGHTA, CDR2 FQGTGA. Trimming left V 0 bases short and J 1 base short, with 10 bases between. The CDR3 loop reads CASSLTGGGSYEQYF. The CDR3 DNA sequence: TGTGCCAGCAGCTTAACGGGAGGGGGTTCCTACGAGCAGTACTTC.

In this sample, this clone turned up once. This sequence joins TRBV7-8 and TRBJ1-2, with 7 nucleotides matching TRBD1. Losses at the gene ends were 3 bases for V and 2 bases for J; bases not matched to a gene: 3. Germline CDR1 is SGHVS and CDR2 is FQNEAQ. The CDR3 is 14 amino acids. The CDR3 spells CASSFDRVNYGYTF. The CDR3 region has the DNA TGTGCCAGCAGCTTCGACAGGGTGAACTATGGCTACACCTTC.